Presented here are 16 T cell receptor beta chains from one specimen sequenced in a study of response to subunit inactivated influenza vaccine. Using its own MiXCR run on the RT-PCR reads, TCRdb lists one record per CDR3 protein. Among hundreds of thousands of distinct CDR3 sequences listed, 7.5% to 8.5% were seen once. Sequenced material: PBMCs from blood, taken less than 25 months after vaccination. The receptor source for this set is a man in his fifties or sixties who received an inactivated influenza vaccine.

This clonotype came up a few times. The rearrangement uses TRBV3-1 and TRBJ2-7, with 13 bases identical to TRBD2. This CDR3 spans 16 amino acids. The trim removed 1 base at V and 5 bases at J, leaving 5 bases unmatched. Per the germline V gene, CDR1 is LGHDT and CDR2 is YNNKEL (reference sequence). CDR3 amino acids: CASSQATGLAGNEQYF. As DNA, the CDR3 is TGTGCCAGCAGCCAAGCTACGGGACTAGCGGGAAACGAGCAGTACTTC.

This clonotype showed up many times. The V call is TRBV15, the J call TRBJ2-1; 11 nucleotides align to TRBD1. Germline lookup yields CDR1 LNHNV and CDR2 YYDKDF (reference sequence). CDR3 length: 16 amino acids. V shed 2 bases, J shed 4 bases, and the junction held 4 bases outside the gene matches. The CDR3 spells CATSRIGTGGYNEQFF. Written as DNA, the CDR3 is TGTGCCACCAGCAGAATAGGGACAGGGGGGTACAATGAGCAGTTCTTC.

This clonotype was recorded at least ten times. The chain combines TRBV5-6 with TRBJ2-2; perhaps TRBD1 as D (6 bases). CDR1 and CDR2 from the germline V gene are SGHDT and YYEEEE. The germline V and J ends were trimmed by 3 bases and 7 bases, with 19 bases remaining between them. The CDR3 runs 16 residues. CDR3 protein: CASSSITGYSNGELFF. CDR3 bases: TGTGCCAGCAGCTCGATAACAGGGTACAGTAACGGGGAGCTGTTTTTT.

This clonotype was observed a handful of times. CDR3 region: CASRRNTGQSNQPQHF. In DNA, the CDR3 is TGTGCCAGCAGACGGAACACAGGGCAGAGCAATCAGCCCCAGCATTTT. The chain combines TRBV12-3 or TRBV12-4 with TRBJ1-5; D is perhaps TRBD1 (6 bases). V was trimmed by 6 bases and J by 1 base, leaving 16 bases between them. The CDR3 is 16 residues long.

The J gene is TRBJ1-4, the V gene TRBV28; 9 bases agree with TRBD1. V lost 5 bases to trimming and J lost 3 bases; unmatched junction nucleotides: 7. CDR1 is MDHEN, CDR2 SYDVKM, per germline. The CDR3 length is 16 residues. The DNA of the CDR3 is TGTGCCAGCAGTGGGACAGGGTCTGGGGCTAATGAAAAACTGTTTTTT. Its translation: CASSGTGSGANEKLFF.

This clonotype was picked up a small number of times. The chain is built from TRBV29-1 and TRBJ2-2; 7 bases agree with TRBD2. CDR1 SQVTM and CDR2 ANQGSEA come from the germline V gene. This CDR3 is built from 13 residues. After removal of 0 bases from V and 8 bases from J, the junction contained 3 bases not matched to a gene. The CDR3: CSVEDHSGGELFF. DNA of the CDR3: TGCAGCGTTGAAGATCATAGCGGGGGGGAGCTGTTTTTT.

The chain links TRBV10-3 to TRBJ1-1; D is ambiguous. Looked up from germline, CDR1 is ENHRY and CDR2 is SYGVKD. Trimming took off 0 bases at V and 0 bases at J, with 11 bases between the two ends. The CDR3 runs to 16 residues. CDR3 sequence (DNA): TGTGCCATCAGTGAGTCGCAGTTGCTATTGAACACTGAAGCTTTCTTT. Translation gives CAISESQLLLNTEAFF.

As regards this clonotype: A much larger clone sits a single nucleotide away, making a read error possible. V gene TRBV20-1 combines with J gene TRBJ2-7; no clear D gene. The V end lost 3 bases, the J end lost 3 bases, and 12 bases lay between the germline ends. Germline V gene lookup returns CDR1 DFQATT and CDR2 SNEGSKA (reference sequence). This CDR3 spans 13 amino acids. The CDR3: CSASLISGYEQYF. CDR3 sequence (DNA): TGCAGTGCTAGCTTAATTTCTGGCTACGAGCAGTACTTC.

The sample holds a few counts of this clonotype. The V call is TRBV5-6, the J call TRBJ1-6, with unresolved D. V was cut by 4 bases and J by 14 bases, with 16 bases left in between. Germline V CDR1 and CDR2: SGHDT, YYEEEE. CDR3 size: 13 residues. In DNA form, the CDR3 reads TGTGCCAGCAGCACCGGAGGGTCTTTGACCCTCCACTTT. It is translated as CASSTGGSLTLHF.

This clonotype came up a few times. The V gene is TRBV24-1, the J gene TRBJ2-1; 8 bases align to TRBD2. V trimming: 0 bases; J trimming: 8 bases; junction bases outside the gene matches: 5. Per the germline V gene, CDR1 is KGHDR and CDR2 is SFDVKD. This CDR3 is built from 15 residues. CDR3 coding DNA: TGTGCCACCAGTGATTTGCCGGGGGGGCCGTATGAGCAGTTCTTC. Translated, it gives CATSDLPGGPYEQFF.

The J gene is TRBJ2-3, the V gene TRBV28; TRBD2 agrees at 14 bases. Germline V lookup: CDR1 MDHEN, CDR2 SYDVKM. CDR3 length: 16 residues. V gave up 5 bases and J gave up 7 bases; unmatched junction bases: 8. The CDR3 DNA is TGTGCCAGCAGTCCCGTGGGACTAGCGGGAGTAAATACGCAGTATTTT. Residues: CASSPVGLAGVNTQYF.

The gene calls are TRBV7-2 and TRBJ2-3; 9 bases match TRBD2. Germline lookup yields CDR1 SGHTA and CDR2 FQGNSA. With V trimmed by 3 bases and J by 4 bases, 11 bases remained unmatched. This CDR3 is built from 17 residues. DNA for the CDR3: TGTGCCAGCAGCTTTGGGGGTAGCGGGAGTAGGGCAGATACGCAGTATTTT. Translation gives CASSFGGSGSRADTQYF.

This clonotype has ten or more counts. The chain uses TRBV11-3 and TRBJ2-1; TRBD1 might be the D (5 bases). This CDR3 comprises 16 residues. From germline, CDR1 is SGHNT and CDR2 YENEEA. The V gene lost 4 bases and the J gene lost 0 bases, with 13 bases spanning the gap. The CDR3 is CASSSQVFHSYNEQFF. The CDR3 DNA follows: TGTGCCAGCAGCTCACAGGTCTTTCACTCCTACAATGAGCAGTTCTTC.

This clonotype was seen a handful of times. The chain has TRBV15 and TRBJ2-1, with 9 bases identical to TRBD2. The CDR3 contains 17 residues. Per germline, CDR1 LNHNV and CDR2 YYDKDF (reference sequence). Losses at the gene ends were 1 base for V and 10 bases for J; bases not matched to a gene: 14. The CDR3 protein is CATSRGRVASGKEEQFF. The CDR3 DNA follows: TGTGCCACCAGCAGAGGGCGGGTGGCTAGCGGGAAAGAAGAGCAGTTCTTC.

This clonotype was observed many times. The chain is built from TRBV20-1 and TRBJ2-3, with 7 bases aligning to TRBD2. In germline, CDR1 is DFQATT, CDR2 SNEGSKA (reference sequence). The V gene end was trimmed by 6 bases and the J gene end by 2 bases; junction bases not matched to a gene: 8. The CDR3 length is 14 residues. CDR3 sequence: CSARPGGATDTQYF. The CDR3 DNA reads TGCAGTGCGCGGCCGGGAGGTGCCACAGATACGCAGTATTTT.

Only a few counts were recorded for this clonotype. The rearrangement uses TRBV7-9 and TRBJ2-7; 7 bases are shared with TRBD1. The CDR3 loop spans 13 amino acids. CDR1 SEHNR and CDR2 FQNEAQ come from the germline V gene (reference sequence). The V gene end was trimmed by 1 base and the J gene end by 13 bases; junction bases not matched to a gene: 10. This chain's CDR3 is CASSLGPTGPYYF. The CDR3 nucleotides read TGTGCCAGCAGCTTAGGTCCGACAGGGCCCTATTACTTC.